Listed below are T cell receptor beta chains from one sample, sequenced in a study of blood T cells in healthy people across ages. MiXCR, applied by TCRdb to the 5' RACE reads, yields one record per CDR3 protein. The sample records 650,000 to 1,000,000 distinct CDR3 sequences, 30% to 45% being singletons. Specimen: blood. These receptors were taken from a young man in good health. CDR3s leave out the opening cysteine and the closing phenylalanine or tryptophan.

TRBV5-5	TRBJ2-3	ASSHYGIQSDTQY
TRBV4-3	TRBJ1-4	ASSQDGQSNEKLF
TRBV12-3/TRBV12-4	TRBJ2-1	ASSLSRGGNEQF
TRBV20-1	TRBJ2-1	SATKAGPEQF
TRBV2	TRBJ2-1	ASSGSTSGVSYNEQF
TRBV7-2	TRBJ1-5	ASSLRQGDWQPQH
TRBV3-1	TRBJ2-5	ASSQGEARETQY
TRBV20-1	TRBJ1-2	SASPTGAYGYT
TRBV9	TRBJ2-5	ASSAQGNQETQY
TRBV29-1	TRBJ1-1	SVEDLRGPGTEAF
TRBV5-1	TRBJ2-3	ASSLPTGLAKDTQY
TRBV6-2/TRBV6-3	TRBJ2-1	ASSPRGWNEQF
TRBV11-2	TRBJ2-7	ASSFTGVFYEQY
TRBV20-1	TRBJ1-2	SATPLLESYT
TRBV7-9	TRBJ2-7	ASSHWDRGHSYEQY
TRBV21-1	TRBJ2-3	ASSPTRVGSRADTQY
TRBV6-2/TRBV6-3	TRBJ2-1	VSSKGGEQF
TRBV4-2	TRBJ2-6	ASSPTGTQSSGANVLT